The rows below give T cell receptor beta chains drawn from one sample of a study of shared clonotypes between healthy human individuals. Assay: immunoSEQ multiplex PCR; the TCRdb copy retains only in-frame clones and omits some. Here the sample spans roughly 1.5 million clones, 95% to 99% being singletons. Sequencing was done on a sample of naive CD4+ T cells sorted from blood. The receptors here all came from a man aged 30 to 39 in good health. CDR3s include the opening cysteine and the closing phenylalanine or tryptophan. D genes are given only for firm matches. Rows may omit the clone size; those that give it use once, few, many or a size class.

j_gene,d_gene,v_gene,abundance,CDR3nt,CDR3aa
TRBJ2-7,TRBD2,TRBV6-5,-,TGTGCCAGCAGTTACGTCGGGAGGCCCTACGAGCAGTACTTC,CASSYVGRPYEQYF
TRBJ1-1,-,TRBV2,-,TGTGCCAGCGCGGGGTCACGAACGAACACTGAAGCTTTCTTT,CASAGSRTNTEAFF
TRBJ2-1,-,TRBV5-1,once,TGCGCCAGCAGGGCGGAACCCTACAATGAGCAGTTCTTC,CASRAEPYNEQFF
TRBJ2-1,TRBD2,TRBV19,-,TGTGCCAGTAGCCAGAACCCCCTCGGCGGGAGTGGGGCTGTTGAGCAGTTCTTC,CASSQNPLGGSGAVEQFF
TRBJ2-7,TRBD2,TRBV18,-,TGTGCCAGCTCACCAGGCGGGGGACTCTCCTACGAGCAGTACTTC,CASSPGGGLSYEQYF
TRBJ2-7,-,TRBV9,-,TGTGCCAGCAGCGTAACCCAGGGCGCCTACGAGCAGTACTTC,CASSVTQGAYEQYF
TRBJ1-5,TRBD1,TRBV7-9,-,TGTGCCAGCAGCGCTTGGGACAGAGATAGCAATCAGCCCCAGCATTTT,CASSAWDRDSNQPQHF
TRBJ2-4,-,TRBV18,once,TGTGCCAGCTCACCGGCTTTAACGGGCCGTAGAAAAAACATTCAGTACTTC,CASSPALTGRRKNIQYF
TRBJ2-1,TRBD2,TRBV4-1,once,TGCGCCAGCAGCCAAGTCCTTGGACTAGTGACCAATGAGCAGTTCTTC,CASSQVLGLVTNEQFF
TRBJ1-3,-,TRBV2,-,TGTGCCAGCAGTGAAACGGGCGTGGATGGAAACACCATATATTTT,CASSETGVDGNTIYF
TRBJ2-7,TRBD2,TRBV2,once,TGTGCCAGCAGTACTAGCGGGAGATTTCAAGAGCAGTACTTC,CASSTSGRFQEQYF
TRBJ2-7,-,TRBV5-4,once,TGTGCCAGCAGCTCTATATTAGGGCCTTCCAGCAGCGAGCAGTACTTC,CASSSILGPSSSEQYF
TRBJ2-3,TRBD2,TRBV5-1,once,TGCGCCAGCAATCGACTAGCGGGAGGTTCCACGGATACGCAGTATTTT,CASNRLAGGSTDTQYF
TRBJ1-1,-,TRBV15,-,TGTGCCACCAGGAGGGGTCAGGTGGGCTCAGGTTCTGAAGCTTTCTTT,CATRRGQVGSGSEAFF
TRBJ2-3,-,TRBV6-5,-,TGTGCCAGCAGTTACACCTACCGTGTTTCAGATACGCAGTATTTT,CASSYTYRVSDTQYF
TRBJ2-3,-,TRBV11-3,-,TGTGCCAGCAGCAACACAGGGGATACGCAGTATTTT,CASSNTGDTQYF
TRBJ2-5,TRBD2,TRBV7-2,-,TGTGCCAGCAGCTTAGTAGCGGGAGGAGGAGAGACCCAGTACTTC,CASSLVAGGGETQYF
TRBJ1-2,-,TRBV28,once,TGTGCCAGCAGTTCGATCGTCTATGGCTACACCTTC,CASSSIVYGYTF
TRBJ2-3,-,TRBV29-1,-,TGCAGCGTTGAAGGTCAGGTTACAGATACGCAGTATTTT,CSVEGQVTDTQYF
TRBJ2-7,TRBD2,TRBV10-3,-,TGTGCCGCCCGAACAACCTCGGTGGGGACTAGCAGCCGAAACTACGAGCAGTACTTC,CAARTTSVGTSSRNYEQYF
TRBJ2-1,-,TRBV28,-,TGTGCCAGCAGTCCTCGGGAGCACAATGAGCAGTTCTTC,CASSPREHNEQFF
TRBJ2-7,-,TRBV29-1,-,TGCAGCGTTGCGAGACAGATCTCCTACGAGCAGTACTTC,CSVARQISYEQYF
TRBJ2-1,-,TRBV5-1,-,TGCGCCAGCAGCTTGGTGGGGGGGCCAAGCAATGAGCAGTTCTTC,CASSLVGGPSNEQFF
TRBJ2-7,TRBD2,TRBV18,-,TGTGCCAGCTCACCGTTCCCTCTTCTAGCGGGAGCACATTCGGCCTACGAGCAGTACTTC,CASSPFPLLAGAHSAYEQYF
TRBJ1-1,TRBD1,TRBV7-9,-,TGTGCCAGCAGACCCCGGGACAGAGTAGAAGCTTTCTTT,CASRPRDRVEAFF
TRBJ2-5,-,TRBV5-1,-,TGCGCCAGCAGCTTGTGGGTGGAGGTGAAGACCCAGTACTTC,CASSLWVEVKTQYF
TRBJ2-6,TRBD1,TRBV4-1,-,TGCGCCAGCAGCCAATACCGACAGGGCCTCTCTGGGGCCAACGTCCTGACTTTC,CASSQYRQGLSGANVLTF
TRBJ2-1,-,TRBV7-3,-,TGTGCCAGCAGCTTAATTGTTGCGAGTGTAGATGAGCAGTTCTTC,CASSLIVASVDEQFF
TRBJ1-2,-,TRBV4-2,-,TGTGCCAGCAGCCCATCGCACCCAGGGGAAACTTTTTATGGCTACACCTTC,CASSPSHPGETFYGYTF
TRBJ1-1,-,TRBV5-3,-,TGTGCCAGAAGCTTGGAGGGACTTTTTTCAGTCGACACTGAAGCTTTCTTT,CARSLEGLFSVDTEAFF
TRBJ1-2,TRBD1,TRBV5-4,once,TGTGCCAGCAGCTCTGACAGGGGAACCTATGGCTACACCTTC,CASSSDRGTYGYTF
TRBJ2-7,TRBD2,TRBV13,-,TGTGCCAGCAGCCCCCCCCCGGTACTAGCGGGAGTCCTCTGGGAGCAGTACTTC,CASSPPPVLAGVLWEQYF
TRBJ1-4,-,TRBV7-2,-,TGTGCCAGCAGCCATGGGGAGTACGAAAAACTGTTTTTT,CASSHGEYEKLFF
TRBJ1-2,-,TRBV5-6,-,TGTGCCAGCAACAACCCAACAGGTCGGGGTATGAATGGCTACACCTTC,CASNNPTGRGMNGYTF
TRBJ2-1,-,TRBV6-1,-,TGTGCCAGCAGTGAACGGGGATCGCTAGCGCACTCCTACAATGAGCAGTTCTTC,CASSERGSLAHSYNEQFF
TRBJ1-1,-,TRBV27,-,TGTGCCAGCAGGACAGCGAGGCAGGGGAGAGGAGCTTTCTTT,CASRTARQGRGAFF
TRBJ2-2,-,TRBV7-2,once,TGTGCCAGCAGCATAAACAGGGTTACCGGGGAGCTGTTTTTT,CASSINRVTGELFF
TRBJ2-1,TRBD2,TRBV7-3,-,TGTGCCAGCAGCTTAAGCAGCGGGAGGAATGAGCAGTTCTTC,CASSLSSGRNEQFF
TRBJ2-5,TRBD2,TRBV9,-,TGTGCCAGCAGCGCCAGCCTCGGGGGGTGGACGGAGACCCAGTACTTC,CASSASLGGWTETQYF
TRBJ2-1,TRBD2,TRBV9,-,TGTGCCAGCAGCGTAGGGGGACTAACTGACGGCAATGAGCAGTTCTTC,CASSVGGLTDGNEQFF
TRBJ1-3,-,TRBV11-2,-,TGTGCCAGCAGCAGAACAGGGATTGGAAACACCATATATTTT,CASSRTGIGNTIYF
TRBJ1-1,-,TRBV9,-,TGTGCCAGCAGCGTGCACCAGGGTGGGGCCACTGAAGCTTTCTTT,CASSVHQGGATEAFF
TRBJ2-5,TRBD1,TRBV27,-,TGTGCCAGCAGTTTATTCTCTAGGGGACAGGGGAGAGAGACCCAGTACTTC,CASSLFSRGQGRETQYF
TRBJ2-1,TRBD2,TRBV5-4,-,TGTGCCAGCAGCCCAGGACTAGCCGGGTACAATGAGCAGTTCTTC,CASSPGLAGYNEQFF
TRBJ1-4,TRBD1,TRBV5-1,-,TGCGCCAGCAGCGCAGGACAGGGTTTTCTAGAAAAACTGTTTTTT,CASSAGQGFLEKLFF
TRBJ1-2,TRBD1,TRBV6-4,-,TGTGCCAGCAGTGACGAGCGAGAGACAGGGGACTATGGCTACACCTTC,CASSDERETGDYGYTF
TRBJ2-3,-,TRBV19,-,TGTGCCAGTAGTTTTATGACCGGGGACACAGATACGCAGTATTTT,CASSFMTGDTDTQYF
TRBJ1-4,-,TRBV6-6,-,TGTGCCAGCAGTTACGCCAGGATTGAAAAACTGTTTTTT,CASSYARIEKLFF
TRBJ2-1,-,TRBV28,-,TGTGCCAGCAGAAGCGGAAGCTCCTACAATGAGCAGTTCTTC,CASRSGSSYNEQFF
TRBJ1-4,-,TRBV30,-,TGTGCCTGGAGTGTACAAACGGGGAGGGCAACTAATGAAAAACTGTTTTTT,CAWSVQTGRATNEKLFF
TRBJ2-2,-,TRBV30,-,TGTGCCTGGAGTGTATTGGTCGCCGGGGAGCTGTTTTTT,CAWSVLVAGELFF
TRBJ1-1,-,TRBV5-6,-,TGTGCCAGCAGCACCGGACCGTTCCCGGGGAGGAGCACTGAAGCTTTCTTT,CASSTGPFPGRSTEAFF
TRBJ1-1,-,TRBV11-2,-,TGTGCCAGCAGCTTCAAGGGAACAATGAACACTGAAGCTTTCTTT,CASSFKGTMNTEAFF
TRBJ1-1,-,TRBV10-3,-,TGTGCCATCCGGGAGGCGAACACTGAAGCTTTCTTT,CAIREANTEAFF
TRBJ2-1,-,TRBV19,-,TGTGCCAGTAGTATAAGTAGGGCAGATGAGCAGTTCTTC,CASSISRADEQFF
TRBJ2-3,-,TRBV2,-,TGTGCCAGCGGCGAGGATACGCAGTATTTT,CASGEDTQYF
TRBJ2-7,-,TRBV10-2,-,TGCGCCAGCAGCGCGTTGACTGACTACGAGCAGTACTTC,CASSALTDYEQYF
TRBJ2-6,TRBD1,TRBV6-1,-,TGTGCCAGCAGTGATCGAGGGGGCCGTTCTGGGGCCAACGTCCTGACTTTC,CASSDRGGRSGANVLTF
TRBJ2-2,TRBD2,TRBV19,-,TGTGCCAGCCAGCGGGAGGCCTCTTCCGGGGAGCTGTTTTTT,CASQREASSGELFF